This T cell receptor beta chain was sequenced in a study of identical twins. The table lists this clonotype with a few counts. In TCRdb, the 5' RACE reads were re-called with MiXCR into one record per CDR3 protein. This table holds some 660,000 distinct CDR3 sequences, more than 6.5% found once. The CDR3 totals 13 residues. The J segment lost 7 bases and the V segment lost 10 bases, leaving 7 bases of the junction unmatched. CDR1 is ENHRY and CDR2 is SYGVKD in the germline V gene. These data also formed part of another study, on yellow fever vaccine responses in identical twins.

This chain links TRBV10-3 with TRBJ1-6, with 7 bases aligning to TRBD1. Sequenced: PBMCs. The sequence was collected from a woman aged 18 to 35 in good health. In nucleotides, the CDR3 is TGTGCCACCAGACAGGGACCGAATTCACCCCTCCACTTT. As protein: CATRQGPNSPLHF.